Following are 19 T cell receptor beta chains from one sample sequenced in a study of blood T cells in healthy people across ages. A second about 6 to 12 cycle PCR used barcoded and J-beta primers. TCRdb passed the 5' RACE reads through MiXCR, listing each CDR3 protein once. Of more than 900,000 distinct CDR3 sequences in the sample, 20% to 25% are singletons; the top ten hold around 0.75%. The sample was also linked to a second study, of T cells of mothers and their children.

Input material: blood. The receptor source for this set is a girl aged 2-10 years in good health.

This clonotype was seen once. V gene TRBV20-1 combines with J gene TRBJ2-4; 9 nucleotides agree with TRBD2. V lost 4 bases and J lost 5; bases outside the gene matches: 3. The CDR3 runs to 13 residues. Germline values: CDR1 DFQATT, CDR2 SNEGSKA (reference sequence). The CDR3 nucleotides read TGCAGTGCTAACGCGGGAGGGGAAAACATTCAGTACTTC. This translates into CSANAGGENIQYF.

The V gene is TRBV11-1, the J gene TRBJ2-3; the D gene is possibly TRBD2 (6 bases). The germline V gene has CDR1 SGHAT and CDR2 FQDESV (reference sequence). The CDR3 runs to 15 residues. Deletions cut 5 bases from V and 0 bases from J, with 12 bases between. The CDR3 loop is CASSSRDFSTDTQYF. In DNA form, the CDR3 reads TGTGCCAGCAGCAGCCGGGACTTTAGCACAGATACGCAGTATTTT.

The chain recombines TRBV20-1 with TRBJ2-7; no clear D gene. CDR1 is DFQATT and CDR2 is SNEGSKA in the germline V gene (reference sequence). V shed 5 bases and J shed 9 bases, with 29 bases lying between them. The CDR3 consists of 16 residues. The CDR3 loop reads CSASGPQAGKHSGQYF. CDR3 nucleotides: TGCAGTGCTTCCGGTCCTCAAGCCGGTAAGCATTCGGGGCAGTACTTC.

The J gene is TRBJ1-2, the V gene TRBV19; D unclear. Germline CDR1 is LNHDA and CDR2 is SQIVND (reference sequence). The CDR3 length is 14 residues. The V end was cut by 9 bases, the J end by 5 bases, with 19 bases between. The CDR3 region has the DNA TGTGCCAGCAGTCCGATGGGCTTGGGATATGGCTACACCTTC. This codes for CASSPMGLGYGYTF.

This clonotype occurred a few times. The germline gene is not matched at one end of the junction; a read error may be the cause. The chain uses TRBV12-3 or TRBV12-4 and TRBJ2-3; a possible D gene is TRBD1 (6 bases). This CDR3 has 12 amino acids. The CDR3, as DNA: TGTGCCAGCAGTTTGAGTGGGTTCGGACAGAGATTT. Its protein product is CASSLSGFGQRF.

This clonotype was observed a handful of times. The chain links TRBV6-6 to TRBJ2-5; 11 bases agree with TRBD2. The J call is doubtful: the DNA matches TRBJ2-7 better. In germline, CDR1 is MNHNY, CDR2 SVGAGI (reference sequence). There are 16 residues in the CDR3. CDR3 residues: CASSYLLAGEDYEQYF. The CDR3 bases are TGTGCCAGCAGTTACTTACTAGCGGGAGAAGACTACGAGCAGTACTTC.

This clonotype was detected a few times. The conserved final phenylalanine or tryptophan is absent from the CDR3, which likely points to a read error. The CDR3 sequence is CASSQDRATGYGYTI. CDR3 DNA sequence: TGCGCCAGCAGCCAAGATAGGGCCACGGGCTATGGCTACACCATC. The chain couples TRBV4-3 to TRBJ1-2; no firm D call. CDR3 length: 15 residues. Germline V lookup: CDR1 LGHNA, CDR2 YSLEER. V dropped 0 bases and J dropped 4 bases, with 12 bases sitting between them.

This clonotype was detected a few times. The genes are TRBV4-3 and TRBJ2-4; TRBD2 aligns across 11 bases. This CDR3 is built from 19 residues. Trimming cost V 0 bases and J 0 bases; bases outside gene matches: 7. Germline V lookup: CDR1 LGHNA, CDR2 YSLEER. This CDR3 is CASSQDPLAGDLAKNIQYF. CDR3 nucleotides: TGCGCCAGCAGCCAAGATCCACTAGCGGGGGATCTAGCCAAAAACATTCAGTACTTC.

A few counts support this clonotype. V usage is TRBV10-3 and J usage is TRBJ2-3, with 10 nucleotides matching TRBD1. The CDR3 covers 14 residues. From germline, CDR1 is ENHRY and CDR2 SYGVKD. V dropped 10 bases and J dropped 5; count of bases not matched to a gene: 9. CDR3 residues: CATSRDRGQDTQYF. Here the CDR3 DNA reads TGTGCCACCAGCCGGGACAGGGGACAAGATACGCAGTATTTT.

The V call is TRBV19, the J call TRBJ2-4, with D unresolved. Trimming pared 6 bases from V and 1 base from J, leaving 13 bases between. The CDR3 loop spans 15 amino acids. Germline V CDR1 and CDR2: LNHDA, SQIVND (reference sequence). The CDR3 DNA sequence: TGTGCCAGTAGCCCTGGGTATGGGGCCAAAAACATTCAGTACTTC. Encoded protein: CASSPGYGAKNIQYF.

This clonotype was found a few times. The gene calls are TRBV11-2 and TRBJ1-2; D may be TRBD1 (6 bases). The CDR3 totals 15 residues. V lost 0 bases, J lost 2 bases, and 10 bases lay in between. Germline V gives CDR1 SGHAT, CDR2 FQNNGV. The CDR3 spells CASSLDLRGNYGYTF. CDR3 nucleotides: TGTGCCAGCAGCTTAGATCTCAGGGGCAACTATGGCTACACCTTC.

The V and J genes are TRBV24-1 and TRBJ2-1; weak D call: TRBD2 (5 bases). Trimming stripped 1 base from V and 8 bases from J, with 11 bases between. The CDR3 is 14 amino acids. Germline loops: CDR1 KGHDR, CDR2 SFDVKD. The CDR3 sequence: CATSDFLASHEQFF. CDR3 sequence (DNA): TGTGCCACCAGTGATTTTCTAGCTTCCCATGAGCAGTTCTTC.

V gene TRBV12-5 combines with J gene TRBJ2-1; 7 bases fit TRBD2. The better agreement between TRBJ2-7 and the DNA end casts doubt on the J call. The CDR3 loop spans 17 amino acids. CDR1 LGHNT and CDR2 FRNRAP come from the germline V gene. The CDR3 coding sequence is TGTGCTAGTGGTTACCTGGGGGGGACCCCATACCCCTACGAGCAGTACTTC. Translating it yields CASGYLGGTPYPYEQYF.

The rearrangement links TRBV27 to TRBJ2-1; perhaps TRBD1 as D (7 bases). Germline V lookup: CDR1 MNHEY, CDR2 SMNVEV (reference sequence). V dropped 8 bases and J dropped 6 bases, with 20 bases sitting between them. This CDR3 contains 15 residues. This CDR3 reads CASYPGGGIGNEQFF. The CDR3 DNA is TGTGCCAGCTACCCCGGAGGGGGCATCGGCAATGAGCAGTTCTTC.

Only a few counts were recorded for this clonotype. This CDR3 is CASSSPGLARFTQYF. DNA for the CDR3: TGTGCCAGCAGTTCTCCGGGACTAGCGCGGTTCACCCAGTACTTC. J is TRBJ2-5 and V is TRBV28; 10 nucleotides align to TRBD2. This CDR3 region has 15 residues. V was pared by 4 bases and J by 8 bases, with 10 bases of the junction left unmatched. Germline V gives CDR1 MDHEN, CDR2 SYDVKM.

The V gene is TRBV28, the J gene TRBJ1-1; D is undetermined. Trimming pared 3 bases from V and 0 bases from J, leaving 11 bases between. CDR3 length: 15 residues. Germline V gives CDR1 MDHEN, CDR2 SYDVKM. The CDR3 here is CASSFFSSMNTEAFF. The CDR3 nucleotides are TGTGCCAGCAGTTTCTTTTCCTCGATGAACACTGAAGCTTTCTTT.

This clonotype was seen more than once but under ten times. The genes are TRBV28 and TRBJ2-5; D tentatively reads TRBD1 or TRBD2 (6 bases each). The CDR3 is 14 amino acids. The germline V gene has CDR1 MDHEN and CDR2 SYDVKM. Trimming cost V 2 bases and J 2 bases, with 9 bases left between them. CDR3 DNA sequence: TGTGCCAGCAGTTTAAGGGGGGATCAAGAGACCCAGTACTTC. This sequence encodes CASSLRGDQETQYF.

This rearrangement joins TRBV7-9 to TRBJ2-3; TRBD2 is a possible D gene (5 bases). The V gene's germline CDR1 is SEHNR and CDR2 FQNEAQ (reference sequence). Trimming stripped 8 bases from V and 2 bases from J, with 11 bases between. There are 13 residues in the CDR3. The CDR3 spells CASEGPNTDTQYF. CDR3 sequence (DNA): TGTGCCAGCGAGGGCCCGAACACAGATACGCAGTATTTT.

The CDR3 nucleotides are TGTGCCAGCAGCTTTCCCTCACAGGGGGGCTACGAGCAGTACTTC. It specifies CASSFPSQGGYEQYF. This sequence joins TRBV7-2 and TRBJ2-7; 8 bases agree with TRBD1. The CDR3 has 15 residues. V lost 3 bases, J lost 3 bases, and 7 bases stayed unmatched. The germline V gene encodes CDR1 SGHTA and CDR2 FQGNSA. The variable domain in full, completed from reference TRBV7-2 and TRBJ2-7, reads GAGVSQSPSNKVTEKGKDVELRCDPISGHTALYWYRQSLGQGLEFLIYFQGNSAPDKSGLPSDRFSAERTGGSVSTLTIQRTQQEDSAVYLCASSFPSQGGYEQYFGPGTRLTVT.